A single sample gave rise to the 5 T cell receptor beta chains below, sequenced in a study of blood T cell repertoires in COVID-19 (TCRdb year 2020). The library relied on the immunoSEQ multiplex PCR assay. Entries here come from immuneACCESS through TCRdb and include only in-frame sequences with V and J called. Some clones fail to appear in such tables; in the studies checked, an unresolved V gene covers under half of the shortfall, and the cause of the remainder is unknown. A total of 120,000 or so clones appear in this sample, approximately 80% of them only once. Clones ranked in the top ten supply roughly 10% of the sample. The source material was peripheral blood. The origin of the receptors is a man in his 60s with acute or convalescent COVID-19.

The chain is built from TRBV2 and TRBJ1-2; D gene ambiguous. Trimming stripped 4 bases from V and 8 bases from J, with 20 bases between. Germline CDR1 SNHLY, CDR2 FYNNEI. CDR3 length: 15 residues. The CDR3 loop is CASSASIGETLGYTF. DNA for the CDR3: TGTGCCAGCAGTGCCTCGATTGGAGAAACCCTCGGCTACACCTTC.

CDR3 protein: CASSQDSLYGYTF. CDR3 DNA: TGTGCCAGCAGCCAAGACTCCCTCTATGGCTACACCTTC. V gene TRBV4-2 combines with J gene TRBJ1-2; no firm D call. This CDR3 is built from 13 residues. Trimming stripped 0 bases from V and 4 bases from J, with 6 bases between. Germline V lookup: CDR1 LGHNA, CDR2 YNFKEQ.

The rearrangement links TRBV10-1 to TRBJ2-7; a possible D gene is TRBD1 (6 bases). The CDR3 is made up of 15 amino acids. The V end lost 3 bases, the J end lost 2 bases, and 14 bases lay between the germline ends. In germline, CDR1 is WNHNN, CDR2 SYGVQD (reference sequence). This chain's CDR3 is CASSDLHRVPYEQYF. For the CDR3, the DNA is TGCGCCAGCAGTGACCTTCACAGGGTTCCCTACGAGCAGTACTTC.

The rearrangement links TRBV6-5 to TRBJ1-5, with TRBD1 identical over 7 bases. The CDR3 covers 15 residues. Germline lookup yields CDR1 MNHEY and CDR2 SVGAGI. J gave up 6 bases and V 8 bases, and 13 bases lay outside the gene matches. This chain's CDR3 is CASRTGDSWGQPQHF. The CDR3 DNA sequence: TGTGCCAGCCGTACCGGGGACAGTTGGGGTCAGCCCCAGCATTTT.

This chain connects TRBV27 to TRBJ1-5, with 9 positions matching TRBD1. Germline V gene sequence: CDR1 MNHEY, CDR2 SMNVEV (reference sequence). With 3 bases clipped from V and 8 bases from J, the junction kept 11 bases outside the gene matches. The CDR3 runs 16 residues. CDR3 amino acids: CASSFQGQGIVKPQHF. Here the CDR3 DNA reads TGTGCCAGCAGTTTCCAAGGACAGGGGATTGTAAAGCCCCAGCATTTT.